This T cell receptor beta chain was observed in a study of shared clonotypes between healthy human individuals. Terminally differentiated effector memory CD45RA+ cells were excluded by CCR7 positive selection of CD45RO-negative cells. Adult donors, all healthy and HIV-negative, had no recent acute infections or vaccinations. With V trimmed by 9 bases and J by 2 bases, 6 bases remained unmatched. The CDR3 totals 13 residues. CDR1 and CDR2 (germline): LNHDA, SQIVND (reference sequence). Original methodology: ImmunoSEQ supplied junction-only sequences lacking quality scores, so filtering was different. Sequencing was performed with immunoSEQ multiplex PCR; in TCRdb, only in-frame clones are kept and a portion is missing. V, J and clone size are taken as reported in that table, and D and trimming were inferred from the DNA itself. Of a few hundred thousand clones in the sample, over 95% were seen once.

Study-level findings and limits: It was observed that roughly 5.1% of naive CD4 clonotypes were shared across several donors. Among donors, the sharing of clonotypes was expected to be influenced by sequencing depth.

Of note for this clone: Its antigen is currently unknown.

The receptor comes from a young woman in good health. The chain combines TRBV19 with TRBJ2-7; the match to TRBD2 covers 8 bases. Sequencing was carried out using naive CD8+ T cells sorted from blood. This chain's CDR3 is CASSAGATYEQYF. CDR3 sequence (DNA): TGTGCCAGCTCAGCGGGAGCGACCTACGAGCAGTACTTC.